The present entry profiles one TCR beta chain with its context. Its target is unknown. Primers included in the PCR were 60 Vbeta and 13 Jbeta primers. This table comes from immunoSEQ multiplex PCR, and its TCRdb copy is limited to in-frame clones, with some not included. Of under 300,000 clones in the sample, about 66% were seen once. The record originates from a study of cytomegalovirus exposure and HLA in healthy donors. Unmatched junction bases numbered 5, after V lost 5 bases and J lost 3 bases. CDR3 size: 15 residues. Germline V CDR1 and CDR2: SGHDT, YYEEEE. The study, taken as a whole, reports: TCR beta sequences numbering roughly 18,000 were associated with HLA alleles at 0.05 false discovery rate in a later analysis. The listing of roughly 160 TCR beta chains classed them as cytomegalovirus-associated.

This chain connects TRBV5-6 to TRBJ2-3, with 11 bases identical to TRBD2. Sequencing was performed on PBMCs. The source is a female donor in good health and CMV-seronegative. CDR3 nucleotide sequence: TGTGCCAGCAGACCACTAGCGGGAGCTACAGATACGCAGTATTTT. It specifies CASRPLAGATDTQYF.